This TCR beta chain appears in the sequencing data of a study of T cell responses to AZD1222 COVID-19 vaccine. General study findings and limits: Clonal diversity may have been underestimated in mostly white British donors.

As for this clone: Its antigen is undetermined. This sample also contains other DNA sequences that code for the same CDR3.

The CDR3 sequence is 14 residues long. CDR1 is ENHRY, CDR2 SYGVKD, per germline. V dropped 3 bases and J dropped 4 bases, with 13 bases sitting between them. Only in-frame clones appear in the TCRdb table, and some are missing; sequencing was by immunoSEQ multiplex PCR. The sample records some 110,000 clones, approximately 87% being singletons. The sequenced sample was peripheral blood, obtained on day 0 of AZD1222 vaccination. The chain carries TRBV10-3 and TRBJ2-7, with D possibly matching TRBD1 (7 bases). The receptor was derived from an adult in good health. CDR3 bases: TGTGCCATCAGTGAAGAGGGGGCGGGGTACGAGCAGTACTTC. Translation gives CAISEEGAGYEQYF.